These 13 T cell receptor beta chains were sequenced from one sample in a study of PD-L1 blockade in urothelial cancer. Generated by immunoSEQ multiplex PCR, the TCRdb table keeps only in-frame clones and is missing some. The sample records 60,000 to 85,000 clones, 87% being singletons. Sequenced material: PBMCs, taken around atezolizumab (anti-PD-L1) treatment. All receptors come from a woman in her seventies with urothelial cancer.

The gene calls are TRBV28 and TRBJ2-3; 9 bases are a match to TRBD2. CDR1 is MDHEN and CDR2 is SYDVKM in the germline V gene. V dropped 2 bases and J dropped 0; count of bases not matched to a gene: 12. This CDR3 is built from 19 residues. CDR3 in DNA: TGTGCCAGCAGTTTAAAATTTGGACTAGCGAATGCTAGCACAGATACGCAGTATTTT. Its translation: CASSLKFGLANASTDTQYF.

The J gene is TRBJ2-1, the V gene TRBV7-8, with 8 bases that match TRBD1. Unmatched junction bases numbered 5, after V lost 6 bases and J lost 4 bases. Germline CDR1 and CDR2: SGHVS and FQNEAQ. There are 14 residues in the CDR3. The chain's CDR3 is CASRPGQEYNEQFF. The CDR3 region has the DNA TGTGCCAGCAGGCCGGGACAGGAATACAATGAGCAGTTCTTC.

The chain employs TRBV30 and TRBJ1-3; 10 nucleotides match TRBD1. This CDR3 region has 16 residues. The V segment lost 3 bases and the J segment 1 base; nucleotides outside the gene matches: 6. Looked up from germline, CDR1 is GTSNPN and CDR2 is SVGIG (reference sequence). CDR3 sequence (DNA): TGTGCCTGGAGGACAGGGGGCGCAGGGTCTGGAAACACCATATATTTT. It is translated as CAWRTGGAGSGNTIYF. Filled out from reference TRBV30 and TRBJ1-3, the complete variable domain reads SQTIHQWPATLVQPVGSPLSLECTVEGTSNPNLYWYRQAAGRGLQLLFYSVGIGQISSEVPQNLSASRPQDRQFILSSKKLLLSDSGFYLCAWRTGGAGSGNTIYFGEGSWLTVV.

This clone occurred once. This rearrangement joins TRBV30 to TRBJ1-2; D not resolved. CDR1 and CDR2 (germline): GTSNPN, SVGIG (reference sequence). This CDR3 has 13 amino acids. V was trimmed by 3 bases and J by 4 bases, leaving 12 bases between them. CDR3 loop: CAWSPQEGYGYTF. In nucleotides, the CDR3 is TGTGCCTGGAGCCCCCAGGAGGGCTATGGCTACACCTTC.

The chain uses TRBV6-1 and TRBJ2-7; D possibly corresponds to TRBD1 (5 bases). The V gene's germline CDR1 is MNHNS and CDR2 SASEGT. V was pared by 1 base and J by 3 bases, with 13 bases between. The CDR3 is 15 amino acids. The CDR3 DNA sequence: TGTGCCAGCAGTGAAGAAGGGGTGGGGTTCTACGAGCAGTACTTC. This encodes CASSEEGVGFYEQYF.

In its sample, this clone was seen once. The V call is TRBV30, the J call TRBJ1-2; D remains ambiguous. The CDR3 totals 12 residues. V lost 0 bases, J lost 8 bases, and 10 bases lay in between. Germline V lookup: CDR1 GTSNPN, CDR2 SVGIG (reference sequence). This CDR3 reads CAWSVLPYGYTF. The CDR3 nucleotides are TGTGCCTGGAGTGTACTCCCTTACGGCTACACCTTC.

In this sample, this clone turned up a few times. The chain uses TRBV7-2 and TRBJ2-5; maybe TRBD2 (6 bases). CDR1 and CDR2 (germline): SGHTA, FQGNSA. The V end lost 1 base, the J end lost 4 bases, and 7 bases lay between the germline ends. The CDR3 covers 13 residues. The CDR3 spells CASSLGRGETQYF. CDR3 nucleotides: TGTGCCAGCAGCTTAGGGAGGGGAGAGACCCAGTACTTC.

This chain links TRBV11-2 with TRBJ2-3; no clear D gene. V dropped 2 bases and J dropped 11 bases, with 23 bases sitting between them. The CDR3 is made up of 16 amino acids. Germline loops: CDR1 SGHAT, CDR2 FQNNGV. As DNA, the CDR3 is TGTGCCAGCAGCTTATTGGGCAGGATGGGTTTTCGTGGGCAGTATTTT. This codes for CASSLLGRMGFRGQYF.

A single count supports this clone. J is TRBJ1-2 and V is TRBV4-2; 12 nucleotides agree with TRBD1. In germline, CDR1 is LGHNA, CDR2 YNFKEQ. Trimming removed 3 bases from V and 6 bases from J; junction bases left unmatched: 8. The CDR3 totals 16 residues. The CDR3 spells CASSHAGTGGANGYTF. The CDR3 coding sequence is TGTGCCAGCAGCCACGCAGGGACAGGGGGCGCGAATGGCTACACCTTC.

The CDR3 nucleotides read TGTGCCAGCAGCTTAGGGAGACAGGGGCGGGTGAATCAGCCCCAGCATTTT. Its protein is CASSLGRQGRVNQPQHF. The chain is built from TRBV13 and TRBJ1-5; 8 bases map to TRBD1. J gave up 4 bases and V 0 bases, and 8 bases lay outside the gene matches. The CDR3 totals 17 residues. Germline V gene sequence: CDR1 PRHDT, CDR2 FYEKMQ (reference sequence).

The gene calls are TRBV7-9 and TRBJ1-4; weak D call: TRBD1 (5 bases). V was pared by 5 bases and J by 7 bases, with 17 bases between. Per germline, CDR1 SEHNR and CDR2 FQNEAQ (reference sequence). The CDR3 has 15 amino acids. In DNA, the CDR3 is TGTGCCAGCAGCCCACGGACCGGGGGGGGTGAAAAACTGTTTTTT. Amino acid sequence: CASSPRTGGGEKLFF. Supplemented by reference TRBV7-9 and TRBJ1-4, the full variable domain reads DTGVSQNPRHKITKRGQNVTFRCDPISEHNRLYWYRQTLGQGPEFLTYFQNEAQLEKSRLLSDRFSAERPKGSFSTLEIQRTEQGDSAMYLCASSPRTGGGEKLFFGSGTQLSVL.

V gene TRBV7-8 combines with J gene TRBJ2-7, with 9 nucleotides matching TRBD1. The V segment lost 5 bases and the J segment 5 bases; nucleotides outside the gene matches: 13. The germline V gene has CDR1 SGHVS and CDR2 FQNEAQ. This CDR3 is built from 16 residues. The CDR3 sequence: CASSPRDRVGPNEQYF. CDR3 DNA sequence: TGTGCCAGCAGCCCCCGGGACAGGGTAGGTCCGAACGAGCAGTACTTC.

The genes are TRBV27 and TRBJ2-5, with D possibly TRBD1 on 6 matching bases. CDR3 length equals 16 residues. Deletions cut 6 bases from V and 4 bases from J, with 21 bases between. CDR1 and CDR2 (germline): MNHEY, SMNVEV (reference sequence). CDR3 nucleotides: TGTGCCAGCAGGCCGCTAGGGGAGACAGGTCGAGAGACCCAGTACTTC. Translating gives CASRPLGETGRETQYF.